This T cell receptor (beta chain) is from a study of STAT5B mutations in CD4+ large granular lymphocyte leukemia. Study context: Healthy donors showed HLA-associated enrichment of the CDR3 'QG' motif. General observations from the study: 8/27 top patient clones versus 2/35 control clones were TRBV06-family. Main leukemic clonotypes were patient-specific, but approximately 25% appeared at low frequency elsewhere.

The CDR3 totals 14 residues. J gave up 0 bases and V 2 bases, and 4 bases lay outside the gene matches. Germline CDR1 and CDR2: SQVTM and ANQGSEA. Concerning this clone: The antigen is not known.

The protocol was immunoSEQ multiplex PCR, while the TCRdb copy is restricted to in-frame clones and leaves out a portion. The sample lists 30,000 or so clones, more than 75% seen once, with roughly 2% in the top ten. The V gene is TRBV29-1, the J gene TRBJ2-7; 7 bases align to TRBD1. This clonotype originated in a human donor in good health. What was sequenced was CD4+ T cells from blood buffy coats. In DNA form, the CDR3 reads TGCAGCGTTGAAAAACAGGGGAGCTCCTACGAGCAGTACTTC. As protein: CSVEKQGSSYEQYF.